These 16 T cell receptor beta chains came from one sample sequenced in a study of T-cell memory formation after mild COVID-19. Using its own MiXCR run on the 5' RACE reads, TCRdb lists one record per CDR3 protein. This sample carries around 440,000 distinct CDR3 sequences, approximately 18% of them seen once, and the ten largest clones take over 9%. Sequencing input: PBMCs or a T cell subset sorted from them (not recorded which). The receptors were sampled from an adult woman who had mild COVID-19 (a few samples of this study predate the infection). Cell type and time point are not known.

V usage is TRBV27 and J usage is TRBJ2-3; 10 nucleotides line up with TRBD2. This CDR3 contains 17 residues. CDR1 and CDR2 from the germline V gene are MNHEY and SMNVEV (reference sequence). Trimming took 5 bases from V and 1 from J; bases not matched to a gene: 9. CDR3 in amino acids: CASSLTHLAGGTDTQYF. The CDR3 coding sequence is TGTGCCAGCAGTCTAACTCATCTAGCGGGGGGCACAGATACGCAGTATTTT.

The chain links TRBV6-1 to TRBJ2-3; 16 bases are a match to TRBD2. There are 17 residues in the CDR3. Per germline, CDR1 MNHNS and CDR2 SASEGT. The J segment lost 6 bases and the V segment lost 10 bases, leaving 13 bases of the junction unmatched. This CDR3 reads CATRLPGLAGGRDTQYF. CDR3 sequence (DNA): TGTGCCACCCGACTTCCGGGACTAGCGGGGGGGCGGGATACGCAGTATTTT.

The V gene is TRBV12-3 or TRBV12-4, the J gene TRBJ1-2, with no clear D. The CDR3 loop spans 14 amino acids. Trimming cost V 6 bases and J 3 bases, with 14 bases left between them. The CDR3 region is CASSHRTFHYGYTF. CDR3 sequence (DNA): TGTGCCAGCAGCCACCGGACCTTTCACTATGGCTACACCTTC.

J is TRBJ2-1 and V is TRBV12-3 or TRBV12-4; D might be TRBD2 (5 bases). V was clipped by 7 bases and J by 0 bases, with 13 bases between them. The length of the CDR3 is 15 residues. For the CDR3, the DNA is TGTGCCAGCACCGACTACTTCGACTCCTACAATGAGCAGTTCTTC. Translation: CASTDYFDSYNEQFF.

The CDR3 protein is CSAESSIRSYNEQFF. CDR3 DNA sequence: TGCAGTGCGGAATCTAGCATCCGCTCCTACAATGAGCAGTTCTTC. The chain couples TRBV20-1 to TRBJ2-1, with TRBD2 as a possible D gene (5 bases). Germline values: CDR1 DFQATT, CDR2 SNEGSKA (reference sequence). The CDR3 has 15 residues. V lost 6 bases and J 0 bases, leaving 15 bases between the germline ends.

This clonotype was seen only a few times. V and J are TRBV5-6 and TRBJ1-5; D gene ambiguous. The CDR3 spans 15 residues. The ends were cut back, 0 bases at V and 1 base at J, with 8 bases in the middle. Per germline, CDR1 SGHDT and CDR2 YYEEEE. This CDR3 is CASSLEGGSNQPQHF. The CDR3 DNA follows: TGTGCCAGCAGCTTGGAGGGTGGGAGCAATCAGCCCCAGCATTTT.

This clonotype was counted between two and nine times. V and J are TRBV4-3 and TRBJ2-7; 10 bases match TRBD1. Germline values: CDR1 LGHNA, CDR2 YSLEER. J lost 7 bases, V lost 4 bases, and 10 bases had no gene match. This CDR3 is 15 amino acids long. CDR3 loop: CASSLRDRGRSEQYF. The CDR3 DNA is TGCGCCAGCAGCCTACGGGACAGGGGCCGCTCGGAGCAGTACTTC.

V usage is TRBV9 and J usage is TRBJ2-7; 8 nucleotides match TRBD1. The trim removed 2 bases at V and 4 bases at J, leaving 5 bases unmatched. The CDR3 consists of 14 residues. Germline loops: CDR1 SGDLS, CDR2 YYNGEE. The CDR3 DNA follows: TGTGCCAGCAGCGTTTCGGACAGGGCGTACGAGCAGTACTTC. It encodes CASSVSDRAYEQYF. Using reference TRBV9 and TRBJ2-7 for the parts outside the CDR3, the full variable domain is DSGVTQTPKHLITATGQRVTLRCSPRSGDLSVYWYQQSLDQGLQFLIQYYNGEERAKGNILERFSAQQFPDLHSELNLSSLELGDSALYFCASSVSDRAYEQYFGPGTRLTVT.

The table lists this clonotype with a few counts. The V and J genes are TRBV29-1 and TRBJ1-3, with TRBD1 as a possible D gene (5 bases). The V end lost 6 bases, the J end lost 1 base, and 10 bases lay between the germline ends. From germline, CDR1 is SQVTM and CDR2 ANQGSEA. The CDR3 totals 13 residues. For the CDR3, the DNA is TGCAGCGTGACGCAGGGATCTGGAAACACCATATATTTT. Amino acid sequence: CSVTQGSGNTIYF.

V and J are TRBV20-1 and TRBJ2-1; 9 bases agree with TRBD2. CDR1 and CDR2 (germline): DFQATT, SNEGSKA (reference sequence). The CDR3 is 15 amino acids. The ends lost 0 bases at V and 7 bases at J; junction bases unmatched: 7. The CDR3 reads CSAREGGGARNEQFF. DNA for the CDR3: TGCAGTGCTAGAGAAGGCGGGGGGGCTCGAAATGAGCAGTTCTTC.

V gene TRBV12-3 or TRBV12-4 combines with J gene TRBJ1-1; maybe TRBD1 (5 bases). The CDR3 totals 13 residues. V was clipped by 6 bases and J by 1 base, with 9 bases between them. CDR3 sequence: CASRARENTEAFF. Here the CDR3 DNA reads TGTGCCAGCAGGGCCAGGGAGAACACTGAAGCTTTCTTT.

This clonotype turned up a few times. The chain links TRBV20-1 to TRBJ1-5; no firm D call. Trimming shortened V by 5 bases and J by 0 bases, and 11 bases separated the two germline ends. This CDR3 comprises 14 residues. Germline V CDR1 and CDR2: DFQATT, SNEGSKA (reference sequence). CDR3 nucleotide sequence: TGCAGTGCTCGGAGGCGGGGTAGCAATCAGCCCCAGCATTTT. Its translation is CSARRRGSNQPQHF.

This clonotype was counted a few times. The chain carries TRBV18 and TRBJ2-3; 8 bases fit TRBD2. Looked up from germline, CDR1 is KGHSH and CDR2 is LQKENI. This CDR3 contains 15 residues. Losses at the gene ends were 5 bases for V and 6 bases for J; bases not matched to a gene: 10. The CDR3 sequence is CASSRTGGPLDTQYF. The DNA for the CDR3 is TGTGCCAGCTCAAGGACGGGAGGGCCATTGGATACGCAGTATTTT.

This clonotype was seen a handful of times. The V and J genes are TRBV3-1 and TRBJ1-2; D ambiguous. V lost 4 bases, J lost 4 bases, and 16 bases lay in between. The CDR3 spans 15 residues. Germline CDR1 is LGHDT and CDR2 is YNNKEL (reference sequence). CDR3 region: CASSPSWAEGYGYTF. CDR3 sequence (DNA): TGTGCCAGCAGCCCCTCCTGGGCAGAAGGCTATGGCTACACCTTC.

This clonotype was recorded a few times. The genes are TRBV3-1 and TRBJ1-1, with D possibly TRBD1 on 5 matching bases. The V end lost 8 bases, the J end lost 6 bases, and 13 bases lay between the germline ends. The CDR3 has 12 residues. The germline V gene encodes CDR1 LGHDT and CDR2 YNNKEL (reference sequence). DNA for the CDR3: TGTGCCAGCTCCACGGGGGGGGCTGAAGCTTTCTTT. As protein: CASSTGGAEAFF.

This CDR3 is CASSWVGADTQYF. In nucleotides, the CDR3 is TGTGCCAGCAGTTGGGTAGGGGCCGATACGCAGTATTTT. The V call is TRBV12-3 or TRBV12-4, the J call TRBJ2-3; TRBD1 might be the D (5 bases). The CDR3 is made up of 13 amino acids. V was pared by 4 bases and J by 6 bases, with 11 bases between.